What follows are 9 T cell receptor beta chains derived from one specimen sequenced in a study of glioma-infiltrating T cells after dendritic cell vaccination. Here immunoSEQ multiplex PCR was the method, and the copy in TCRdb shows in-frame clones only, minus some. The sample gives tens of thousands of clones, approximately 81% of which show up once; under 3% is in the top ten. The sample here was blood, taken before dendritic cell vaccination. The receptors were gathered from a human donor with glioblastoma.

The chain couples TRBV10-2 to TRBJ2-7; possibly TRBD2 for D (5 bases). Trimming removed 2 bases at V and 2 bases at J, with 16 bases between. CDR3 length: 16 amino acids. Per germline, CDR1 WSHSY and CDR2 SAAADI. The CDR3 sequence is CASSEPYGESPYEQYF. The CDR3 DNA reads TGCGCCAGCAGTGAGCCCTACGGGGAAAGCCCCTACGAGCAGTACTTC.

V gene TRBV7-9 combines with J gene TRBJ1-1; perhaps TRBD1 as D (5 bases). The CDR3 is made up of 14 amino acids. Germline lookup yields CDR1 SEHNR and CDR2 FQNEAQ (reference sequence). V was clipped by 3 bases and J by 3 bases, with 11 bases between them. The CDR3 DNA sequence: TGTGCCAGCAGCTTCTTCGGACACGACACTGAAGCTTTCTTT. This codes for CASSFFGHDTEAFF.

The chain uses TRBV7-9 and TRBJ2-7, with a weak D call TRBD2 (6 bases). Germline assignment: CDR1 SEHNR and CDR2 FQNEAQ (reference sequence). This CDR3 spans 13 amino acids. The ends were cut back, 5 bases at V and 1 base at J, with 9 bases in the middle. The CDR3 loop reads CASSPGLSYEQYF. In DNA, the CDR3 is TGTGCCAGCAGCCCGGGACTGTCCTACGAGCAGTACTTC.

CDR3 protein: CASSLLAGEEFF. The CDR3 DNA sequence: TGTGCCAGCAGTCTCCTGGCGGGGGAAGAGTTCTTC. V and J are TRBV6-5 and TRBJ2-1; 7 bases align to TRBD2. This CDR3 has 12 amino acids. Trimming cost V 5 bases and J 14 bases; bases outside gene matches: 9. Germline lookup yields CDR1 MNHEY and CDR2 SVGAGI.

Comment on this clone: One junction end does not reproduce the germline sequence, and a read error may be involved. The rearrangement links TRBV20-1 to TRBJ2-7; D is perhaps TRBD1 (6 bases). The CDR3 has 11 amino acids. Germline assignment: CDR1 DFQATT and CDR2 SNEGSKA (reference sequence). CDR3 nucleotide sequence: TGTAGTGCCCCAGGGGTATGGGGGCAGTACTTC. Translation: CSAPGVWGQYF.

This clone is labeled medium-sized. The V gene is TRBV25-1, the J gene TRBJ2-1; D perhaps matches TRBD1 (5 bases). Germline V gene sequence: CDR1 MGHDK, CDR2 SYGVNS. Trimming stripped 9 bases from V and 8 bases from J, with 11 bases between. CDR3 length: 11 amino acids. CDR3 sequence reads: CARGAQHEQFF. DNA for the CDR3: TGTGCCAGAGGGGCCCAGCATGAGCAGTTCTTC.

This chain joins TRBV18 and TRBJ1-1, with TRBD1 identical over 8 bases. Germline CDR1 and CDR2: KGHSH and LQKENI. Losses at the gene ends were 4 bases for V and 1 base for J; bases not matched to a gene: 2. This CDR3 has 14 amino acids. CDR3 coding DNA: TGTGCCAGCTCACGGGACAGGACGAACACTGAAGCTTTCTTT. Protein: CASSRDRTNTEAFF.

The chain uses TRBV11-2 and TRBJ2-7; 8 bases map to TRBD2. The ends lost 3 bases at V and 1 base at J; junction bases unmatched: 5. Germline-derived CDR1 and CDR2 are SGHAT and FQNNGV. The CDR3 spans 15 residues. CDR3 in amino acids: CASSFGTSVSYEQYF. The CDR3 DNA reads TGTGCCAGCAGCTTTGGGACTAGTGTATCCTACGAGCAGTACTTC.

The CDR3 sequence: CASSLEERGVGTDTQYF. DNA of the CDR3: TGCGCCAGCAGCTTGGAGGAGCGGGGGGTCGGCACAGATACGCAGTATTTT. The chain links TRBV5-1 to TRBJ2-3; TRBD2 matches at 9 bases. V was pared by 0 bases and J by 1 base, with 6 bases of the junction left unmatched. The CDR3 covers 17 residues. Germline CDR1 reads SGHRS; CDR2 reads YFSETQ.